This T cell receptor (beta chain) was sequenced in a study of blood T cell repertoires in COVID-19. About the research overall: The cDNA or gDNA used as material had been derived from T cells, B-cell-depleted T cells, or PBMCs.

V was cut by 2 bases and J by 0 bases, with 11 bases left in between. CDR3 length: 16 residues. Germline CDR1 reads SEHNR; CDR2 reads FQNEAQ (reference sequence). Using immunoSEQ multiplex PCR, the repertoire was profiled, and TCRdb retains in-frame clones only, with some absent. This table holds around 160,000 clones, around 86% found once. The chain recombines TRBV7-9 with TRBJ1-3, with TRBD1 as a possible D gene (5 bases). The TCR originated in a man aged 55-75 years with acute or convalescent COVID-19. The sample was peripheral blood. The CDR3 DNA sequence: TGTGCCAGCAGCTTATTTTCAGGGCGCTCTGGAAACACCATATATTTT. It codes for CASSLFSGRSGNTIYF.